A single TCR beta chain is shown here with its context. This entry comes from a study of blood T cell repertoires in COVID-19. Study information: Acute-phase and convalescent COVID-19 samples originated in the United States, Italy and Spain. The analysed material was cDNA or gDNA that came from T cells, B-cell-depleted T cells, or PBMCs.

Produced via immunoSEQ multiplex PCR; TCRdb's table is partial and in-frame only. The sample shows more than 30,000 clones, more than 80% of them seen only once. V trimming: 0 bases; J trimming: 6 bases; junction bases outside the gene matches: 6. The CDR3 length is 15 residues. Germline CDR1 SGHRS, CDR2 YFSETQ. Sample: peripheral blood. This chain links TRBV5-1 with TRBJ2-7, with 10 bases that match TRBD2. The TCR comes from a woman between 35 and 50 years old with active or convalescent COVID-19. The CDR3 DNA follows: TGCGCCAGCAGCTTGGGGCTAGCGGGAGAGCTCGAGCAGTACTTC. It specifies CASSLGLAGELEQYF.